This TCR beta chain was retrieved from a study of blood T cell repertoires in COVID-19. Across the whole study: T cells, B-cell-depleted T cells, or PBMCs provided the cDNA or gDNA that served as material.

Each participant's cohort was designated according to participant-reported clinical history. CDR1 is SGHAT, CDR2 FQNNGV, per germline. The CDR3 sequence is 13 residues long. V was pared by 10 bases and J by 4 bases, with 16 bases between. In the source study's methods: Estimates of nucleated cell counts were drawn from the amplification of reference gene primers. Measured with immunoSEQ multiplex PCR; TCRdb has only the in-frame clones, and not every one. V and J calls and clone size follow that table, whereas D and trimming were derived from the DNA. The table lists fewer than 250,000 clones, over 80% of them singletons, with around 2.6% in the top ten.

This clonotype was sampled from a woman aged 25 to 39 with acute COVID-19. Source material: PBMCs or T cells enriched from blood (not recorded which). This chain uses TRBV11-2 with TRBJ2-5; D unclear. The CDR3 is CATLTYPGETQYF. CDR3 coding DNA: TGTGCCACCCTTACCTACCCCGGAGAGACCCAGTACTTC.